This record concerns one TCR beta chain sequence. The data stem from a study of cytomegalovirus exposure and HLA in healthy donors. With 3 bases clipped from V and 2 bases from J, the junction kept 5 bases outside the gene matches. The CDR3 is 14 amino acids. Germline V gene lookup returns CDR1 SGHNT and CDR2 YYREEE (reference sequence). The PCR contained 60 Vbeta and 13 Jbeta primers. Sequencing was performed with immunoSEQ multiplex PCR; in TCRdb, only in-frame clones are kept and a portion is missing. The sample consists of roughly 150,000 clones, roughly 85% of them appearing once. The sample taken for sequencing was PBMCs. This TCR came from a woman aged 18-29 years in good health and CMV-seronegative. V is TRBV5-4 and J is TRBJ2-7; 7 bases line up with TRBD1. The CDR3 sequence: CASSSGTDAYEQYF. CDR3 DNA sequence: TGTGCCAGCAGCTCCGGGACAGATGCCTACGAGCAGTACTTC.